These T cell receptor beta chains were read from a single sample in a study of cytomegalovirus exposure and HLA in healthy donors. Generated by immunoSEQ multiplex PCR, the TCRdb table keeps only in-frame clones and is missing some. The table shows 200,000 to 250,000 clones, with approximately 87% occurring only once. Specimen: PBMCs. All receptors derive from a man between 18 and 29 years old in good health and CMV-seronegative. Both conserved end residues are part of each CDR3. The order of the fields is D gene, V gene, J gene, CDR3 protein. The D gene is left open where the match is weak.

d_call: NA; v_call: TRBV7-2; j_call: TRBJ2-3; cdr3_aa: CASSPYSPDTQYF
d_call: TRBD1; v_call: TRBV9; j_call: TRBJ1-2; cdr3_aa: CASSPSSGGTGGSDYGYTF
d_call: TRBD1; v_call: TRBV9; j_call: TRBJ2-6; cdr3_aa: CASSSDRSSGANVLTF
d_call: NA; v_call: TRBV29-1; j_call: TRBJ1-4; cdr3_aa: CSVGTVSGEKLFF
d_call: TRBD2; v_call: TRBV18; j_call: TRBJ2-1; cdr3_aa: CASSLNRLAGLNEQFF
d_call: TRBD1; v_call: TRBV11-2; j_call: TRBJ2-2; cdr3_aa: CASSLSTGGNTGELFF
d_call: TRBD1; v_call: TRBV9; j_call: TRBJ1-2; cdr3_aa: CASSPRQGGNYGYTF
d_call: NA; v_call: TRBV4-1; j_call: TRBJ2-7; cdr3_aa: CASSQFAYEQYF
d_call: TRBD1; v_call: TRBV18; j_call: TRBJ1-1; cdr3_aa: CASSPQGQGLTEAFF
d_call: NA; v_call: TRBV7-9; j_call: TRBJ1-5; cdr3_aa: CASSSGGQPQHF
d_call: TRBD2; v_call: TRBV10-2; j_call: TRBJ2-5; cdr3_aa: CASSWREGETQYF